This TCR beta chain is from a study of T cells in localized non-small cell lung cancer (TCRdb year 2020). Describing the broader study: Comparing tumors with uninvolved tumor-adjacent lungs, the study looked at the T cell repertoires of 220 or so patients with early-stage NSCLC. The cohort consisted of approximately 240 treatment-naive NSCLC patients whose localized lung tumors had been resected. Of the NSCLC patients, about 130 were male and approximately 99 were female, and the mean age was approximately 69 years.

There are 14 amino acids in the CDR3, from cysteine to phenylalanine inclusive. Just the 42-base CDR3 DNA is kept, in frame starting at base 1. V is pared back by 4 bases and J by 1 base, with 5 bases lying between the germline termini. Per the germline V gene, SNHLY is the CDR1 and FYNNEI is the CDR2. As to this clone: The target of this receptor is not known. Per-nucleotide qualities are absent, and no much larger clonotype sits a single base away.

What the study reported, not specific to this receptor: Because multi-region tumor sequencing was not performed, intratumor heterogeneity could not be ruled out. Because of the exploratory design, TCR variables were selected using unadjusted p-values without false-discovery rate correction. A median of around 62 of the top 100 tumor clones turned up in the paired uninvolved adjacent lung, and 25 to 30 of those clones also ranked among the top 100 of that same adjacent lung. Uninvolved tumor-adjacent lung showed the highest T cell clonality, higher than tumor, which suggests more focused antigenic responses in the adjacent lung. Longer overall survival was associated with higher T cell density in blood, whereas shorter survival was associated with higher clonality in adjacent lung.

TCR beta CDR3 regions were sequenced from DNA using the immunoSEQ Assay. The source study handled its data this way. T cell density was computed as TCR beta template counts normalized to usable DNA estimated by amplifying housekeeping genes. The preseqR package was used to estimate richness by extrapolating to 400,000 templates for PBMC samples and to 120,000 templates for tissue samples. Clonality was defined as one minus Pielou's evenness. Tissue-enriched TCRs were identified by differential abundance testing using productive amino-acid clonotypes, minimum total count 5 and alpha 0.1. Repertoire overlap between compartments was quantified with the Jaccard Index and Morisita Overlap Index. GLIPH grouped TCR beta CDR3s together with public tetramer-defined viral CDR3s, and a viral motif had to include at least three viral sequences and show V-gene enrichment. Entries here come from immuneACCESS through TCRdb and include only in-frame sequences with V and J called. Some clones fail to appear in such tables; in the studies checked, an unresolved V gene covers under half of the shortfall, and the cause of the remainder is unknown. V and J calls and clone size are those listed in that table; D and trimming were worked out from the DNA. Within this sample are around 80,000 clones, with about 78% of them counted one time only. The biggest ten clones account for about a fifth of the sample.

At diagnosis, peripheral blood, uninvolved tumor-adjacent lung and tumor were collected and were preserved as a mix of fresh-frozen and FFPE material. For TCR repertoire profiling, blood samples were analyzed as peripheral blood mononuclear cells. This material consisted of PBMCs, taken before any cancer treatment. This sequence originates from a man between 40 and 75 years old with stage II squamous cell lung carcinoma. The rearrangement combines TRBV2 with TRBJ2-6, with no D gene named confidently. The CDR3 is CASSGSSGANVLTF. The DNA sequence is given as TGTGCCAGCAGTGGATCATCTGGGGCCAACGTCCTGACTTTC.